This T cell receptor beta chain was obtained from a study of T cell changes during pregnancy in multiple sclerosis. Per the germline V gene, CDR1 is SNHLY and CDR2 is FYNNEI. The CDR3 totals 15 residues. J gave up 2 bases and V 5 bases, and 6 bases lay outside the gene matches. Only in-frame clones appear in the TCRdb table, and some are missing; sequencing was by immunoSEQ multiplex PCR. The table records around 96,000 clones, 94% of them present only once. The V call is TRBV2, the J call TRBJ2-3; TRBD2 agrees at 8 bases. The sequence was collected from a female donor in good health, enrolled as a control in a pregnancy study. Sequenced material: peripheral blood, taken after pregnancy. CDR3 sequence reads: CASSIKREPTDTQYF. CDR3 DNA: TGTGCCAGCAGTATCAAGCGGGAGCCCACAGATACGCAGTATTTT. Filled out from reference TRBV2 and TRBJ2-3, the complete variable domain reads EPEVTQTPSHQVTQMGQEVILRCVPISNHLYFYWYRQILGQKVEFLVSFYNNEISEKSEIFDDQFSVERPDGSNFTLKIRSTKLEDSAMYFCASSIKREPTDTQYFGPGTRLTVL.